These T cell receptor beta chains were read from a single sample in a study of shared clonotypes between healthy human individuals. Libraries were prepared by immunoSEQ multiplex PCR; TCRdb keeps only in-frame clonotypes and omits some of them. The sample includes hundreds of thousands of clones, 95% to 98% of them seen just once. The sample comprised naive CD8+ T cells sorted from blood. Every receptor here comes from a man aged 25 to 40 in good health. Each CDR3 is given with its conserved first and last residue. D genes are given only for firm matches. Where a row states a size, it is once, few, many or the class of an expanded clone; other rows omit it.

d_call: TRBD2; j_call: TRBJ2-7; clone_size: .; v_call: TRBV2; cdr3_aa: CASTYGPSGAYEQYF; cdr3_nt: TGTGCCAGCACCTACGGGCCTAGCGGGGCCTACGAGCAGTACTTC
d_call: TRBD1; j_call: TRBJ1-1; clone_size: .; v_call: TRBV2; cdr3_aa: CASSVGTVTEAFF; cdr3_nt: TGTGCCAGCAGTGTTGGGACAGTCACTGAAGCTTTCTTT
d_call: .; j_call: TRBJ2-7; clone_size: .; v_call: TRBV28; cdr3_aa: CASSLAGYEQYF; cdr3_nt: TGTGCCAGCAGTTTGGCCGGCTACGAGCAGTACTTC
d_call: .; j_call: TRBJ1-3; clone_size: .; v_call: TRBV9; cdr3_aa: CASSVFGGTGNTIYF; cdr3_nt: TGTGCCAGCAGCGTATTCGGGGGGACTGGAAACACCATATATTTT
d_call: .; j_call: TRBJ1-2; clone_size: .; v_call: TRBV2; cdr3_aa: CASSEGGPTF; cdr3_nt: TGTGCCAGCAGTGAAGGCGGGCCAACCTTC
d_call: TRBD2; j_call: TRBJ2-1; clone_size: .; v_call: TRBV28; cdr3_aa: CASSLSGTSIHEQFF; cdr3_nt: TGTGCCAGCAGTTTATCCGGGACTAGCATCCATGAGCAGTTCTTC
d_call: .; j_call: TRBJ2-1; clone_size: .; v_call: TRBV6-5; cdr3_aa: CASSYQGSNEQFF; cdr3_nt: TGTGCCAGCAGTTACCAGGGTAGCAATGAGCAGTTCTTC
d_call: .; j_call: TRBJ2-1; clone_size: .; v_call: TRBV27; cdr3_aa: CASSSPGNEQFF; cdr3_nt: TGTGCCAGCAGTTCCCCAGGGAATGAGCAGTTCTTC
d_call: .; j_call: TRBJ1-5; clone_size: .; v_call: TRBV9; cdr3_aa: CASSDGKSNQPQHF; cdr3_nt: TGTGCCAGCAGCGACGGGAAGAGCAATCAGCCCCAGCATTTT
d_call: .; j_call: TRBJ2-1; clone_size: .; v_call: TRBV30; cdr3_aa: CAWTPGPGGEQFF; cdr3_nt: TGTGCCTGGACTCCGGGACCCGGGGGTGAGCAGTTCTTC
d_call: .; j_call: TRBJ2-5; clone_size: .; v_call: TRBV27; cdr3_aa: CASSLSTASRDKQETQYF; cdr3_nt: TGTGCCAGCAGTTTATCGACAGCCTCCCGGGACAAACAAGAGACCCAGTACTTC
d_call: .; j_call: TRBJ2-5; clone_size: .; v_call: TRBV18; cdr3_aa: CASSTFQETQYF; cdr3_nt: TGTGCCAGCTCAACGTTCCAAGAGACCCAGTACTTC
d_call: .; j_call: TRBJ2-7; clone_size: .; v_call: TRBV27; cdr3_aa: CASRGGGLYEQYF; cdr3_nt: TGTGCCAGCAGGGGAGGAGGTCTCTACGAGCAGTACTTC
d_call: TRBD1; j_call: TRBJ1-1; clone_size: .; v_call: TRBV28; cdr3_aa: CASNIDRGGFGTEAFF; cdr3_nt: TGTGCCAGCAACATAGACAGGGGGGGCTTCGGCACTGAAGCTTTCTTT
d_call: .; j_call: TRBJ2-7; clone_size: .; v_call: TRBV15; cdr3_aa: CATSGRAGLPYEQYF; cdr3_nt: TGTGCCACCAGCGGCCGCGCTGGGTTACCCTACGAGCAGTACTTC
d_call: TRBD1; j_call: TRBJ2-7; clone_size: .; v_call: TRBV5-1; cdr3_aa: CASSSWDRGYEQYF; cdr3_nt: TGCGCCAGCAGCTCGTGGGACAGGGGGTACGAGCAGTACTTC
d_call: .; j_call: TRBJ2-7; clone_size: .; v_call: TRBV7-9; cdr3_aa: CASSFILGSEQYF; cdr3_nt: TGTGCCAGCAGCTTTATCTTAGGATCCGAGCAGTACTTC
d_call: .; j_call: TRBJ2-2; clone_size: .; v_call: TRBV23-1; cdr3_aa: CASSWGRQVNTGELFF; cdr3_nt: TGCGCCAGCAGTTGGGGAAGGCAGGTGAACACCGGGGAGCTGTTTTTT
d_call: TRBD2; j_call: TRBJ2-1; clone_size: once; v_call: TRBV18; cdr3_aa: CASSPSGNRNEQFF; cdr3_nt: TGTGCCAGCTCACCAAGCGGGAATAGAAATGAGCAGTTCTTC
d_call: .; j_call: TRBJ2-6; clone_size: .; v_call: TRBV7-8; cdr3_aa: CASSLVGNSGANVLTF; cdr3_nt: TGTGCCAGCAGCTTAGTCGGGAACTCTGGGGCCAACGTCCTGACTTTC
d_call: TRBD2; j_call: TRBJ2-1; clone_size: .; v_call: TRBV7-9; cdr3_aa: CASSPSGAGRYNEQFF; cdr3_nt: TGTGCCAGCAGCCCGTCGGGAGCGGGGCGCTACAATGAGCAGTTCTTC
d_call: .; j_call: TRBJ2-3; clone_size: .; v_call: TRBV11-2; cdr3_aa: CASSSAGSSTDTQYF; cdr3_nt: TGTGCCAGCAGCTCAGCCGGTTCTAGCACAGATACGCAGTATTTT
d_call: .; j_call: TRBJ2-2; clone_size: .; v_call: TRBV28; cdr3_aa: CASSQHDRRVGELFF; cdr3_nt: TGTGCCAGCAGTCAGCACGACAGGAGAGTAGGGGAGCTGTTTTTT
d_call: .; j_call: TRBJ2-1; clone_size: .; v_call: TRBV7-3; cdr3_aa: CASSPYPSSYNEQFF; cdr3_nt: TGTGCCAGCAGCCCCTACCCGAGCTCCTACAATGAGCAGTTCTTC
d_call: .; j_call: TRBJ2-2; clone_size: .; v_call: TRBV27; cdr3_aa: CASSPRVTGELFF; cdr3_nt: TGTGCCAGCAGTCCTAGGGTCACCGGGGAGCTGTTTTTT
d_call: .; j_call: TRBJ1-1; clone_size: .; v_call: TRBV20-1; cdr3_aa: CSARVRREAFF; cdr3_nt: TGCAGTGCTAGAGTCCGCCGTGAAGCTTTCTTT
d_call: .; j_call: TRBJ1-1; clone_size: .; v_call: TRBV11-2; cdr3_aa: CASSQDRAEAFF; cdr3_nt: TGTGCCAGCAGCCAGGACCGAGCTGAAGCTTTCTTT
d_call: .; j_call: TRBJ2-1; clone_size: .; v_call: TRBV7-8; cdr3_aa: CASSLARGNEQFF; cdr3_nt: TGTGCCAGCAGCTTAGCCAGGGGCAATGAGCAGTTCTTC
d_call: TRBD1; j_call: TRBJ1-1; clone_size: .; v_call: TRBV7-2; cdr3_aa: CASSGDRGLNTEAFF; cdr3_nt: TGTGCCAGCAGCGGAGACAGGGGTTTGAACACTGAAGCTTTCTTT
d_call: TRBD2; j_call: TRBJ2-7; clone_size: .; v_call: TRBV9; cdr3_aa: CASSALAGDIYEQYF; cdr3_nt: TGTGCCAGCAGCGCGCTAGCGGGAGATATCTACGAGCAGTACTTC
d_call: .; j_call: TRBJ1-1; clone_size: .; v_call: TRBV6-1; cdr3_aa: CASSGRVTEAFF; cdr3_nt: TGTGCCAGCAGTGGCCGGGTCACTGAAGCTTTCTTT
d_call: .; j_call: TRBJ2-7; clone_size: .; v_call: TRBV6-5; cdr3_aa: CASSYGQGWYEQYF; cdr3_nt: TGTGCCAGCAGTTACGGTCAGGGGTGGTACGAGCAGTACTTC
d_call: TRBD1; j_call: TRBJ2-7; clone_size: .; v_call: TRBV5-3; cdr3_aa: CARSLAGQGKYEQYF; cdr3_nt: TGTGCCAGAAGCTTGGCCGGACAGGGGAAATACGAGCAGTACTTC
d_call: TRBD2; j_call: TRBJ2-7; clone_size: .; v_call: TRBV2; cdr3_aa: CASRGGLGWGTYEQYF; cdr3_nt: TGTGCCAGCAGGGGAGGACTAGGTTGGGGCACGTACGAGCAGTACTTC
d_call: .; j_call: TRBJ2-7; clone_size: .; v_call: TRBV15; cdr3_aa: CATSTSRSGTYEQYF; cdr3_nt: TGTGCCACCAGCACATCCCGGTCAGGCACGTACGAGCAGTACTTC
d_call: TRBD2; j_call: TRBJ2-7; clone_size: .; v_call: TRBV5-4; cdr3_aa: CASSSWGGLAGVHEQYF; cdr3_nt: TGTGCCAGCAGCTCCTGGGGGGGACTAGCGGGAGTCCACGAGCAGTACTTC
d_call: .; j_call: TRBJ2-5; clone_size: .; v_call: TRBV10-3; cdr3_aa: CAISELLLVDSQETQYF; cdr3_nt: TGTGCCATCAGTGAGTTATTGCTAGTGGACAGTCAAGAGACCCAGTACTTC
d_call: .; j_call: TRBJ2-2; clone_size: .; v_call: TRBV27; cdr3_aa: CASSLSSTANTGELFF; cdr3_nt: TGTGCCAGCAGTTTATCCTCGACAGCGAACACCGGGGAGCTGTTTTTT
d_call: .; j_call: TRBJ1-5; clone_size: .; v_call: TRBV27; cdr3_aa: CASSPGAGAAQHF; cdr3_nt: TGTGCCAGCAGCCCCGGGGCGGGGGCAGCCCAGCATTTT
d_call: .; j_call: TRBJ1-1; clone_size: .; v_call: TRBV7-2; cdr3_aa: CASSLFRRDTEAFF; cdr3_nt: TGTGCCAGCAGCTTATTCCGCCGGGACACTGAAGCTTTCTTT
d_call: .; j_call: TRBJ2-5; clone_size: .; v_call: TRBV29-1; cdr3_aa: CSVEGFFMGLGIQETQYF; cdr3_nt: TGCAGCGTTGAAGGTTTTTTCATGGGCCTCGGGATACAAGAGACCCAGTACTTC
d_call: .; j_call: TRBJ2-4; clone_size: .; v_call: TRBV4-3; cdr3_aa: CASSQGHGQTLLAKNIQYF; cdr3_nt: TGCGCCAGCAGCCAAGGACACGGGCAGACGTTACTAGCCAAAAACATTCAGTACTTC
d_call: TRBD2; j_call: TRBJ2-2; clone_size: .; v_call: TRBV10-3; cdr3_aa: CAISEGAGGPGTGELFF; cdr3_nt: TGTGCCATCAGTGAAGGAGCGGGAGGGCCCGGCACCGGGGAGCTGTTTTTT
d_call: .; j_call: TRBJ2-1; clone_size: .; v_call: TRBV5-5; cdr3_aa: CASSPNGDSSYNEQFF; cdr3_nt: TGTGCCAGCAGCCCTAATGGAGATTCCTCCTACAATGAGCAGTTCTTC
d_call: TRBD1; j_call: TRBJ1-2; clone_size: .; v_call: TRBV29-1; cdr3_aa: CSVITGTGGNYGYTF; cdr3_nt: TGCAGCGTTATAACCGGGACAGGGGGTAACTATGGCTACACCTTC
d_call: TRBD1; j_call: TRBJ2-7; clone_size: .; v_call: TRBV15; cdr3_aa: CATSGGQFYEQYF; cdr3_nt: TGTGCCACCAGCGGGGGACAGTTCTACGAGCAGTACTTC
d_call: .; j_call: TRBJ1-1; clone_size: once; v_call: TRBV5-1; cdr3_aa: CASSLAPRNTEAFF; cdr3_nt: TGCGCCAGCAGCTTGGCGCCGCGGAACACTGAAGCTTTCTTT
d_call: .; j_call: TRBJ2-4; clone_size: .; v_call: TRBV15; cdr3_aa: CATGRRDPFQYF; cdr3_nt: TGTGCCACCGGGCGGCGGGACCCATTTCAGTACTTC
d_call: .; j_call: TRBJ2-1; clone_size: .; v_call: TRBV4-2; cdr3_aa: CASSLLGNPEQFF; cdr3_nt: TGTGCCAGCAGCCTATTGGGTAATCCTGAGCAGTTCTTC
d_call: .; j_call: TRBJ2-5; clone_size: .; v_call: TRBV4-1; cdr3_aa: CASSQFRDPIQETQYF; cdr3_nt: TGCGCCAGCAGCCAATTTCGGGACCCAATTCAAGAGACCCAGTACTTC
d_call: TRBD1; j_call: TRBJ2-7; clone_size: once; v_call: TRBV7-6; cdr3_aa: CASSLAPDIVLTGGATYEQYF; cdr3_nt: TGTGCCAGCAGCTTAGCCCCCGACATCGTCCTGACAGGGGGCGCAACCTACGAGCAGTACTTC
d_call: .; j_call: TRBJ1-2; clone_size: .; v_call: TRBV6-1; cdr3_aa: CASSRSVQTYGYTF; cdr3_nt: TGTGCCAGCAGCCGCTCCGTCCAGACTTATGGCTACACCTTC
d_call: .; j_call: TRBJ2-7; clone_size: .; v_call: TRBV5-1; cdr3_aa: CASRDDSYEQYF; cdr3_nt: TGCGCCAGCCGGGACGACTCCTACGAGCAGTACTTC